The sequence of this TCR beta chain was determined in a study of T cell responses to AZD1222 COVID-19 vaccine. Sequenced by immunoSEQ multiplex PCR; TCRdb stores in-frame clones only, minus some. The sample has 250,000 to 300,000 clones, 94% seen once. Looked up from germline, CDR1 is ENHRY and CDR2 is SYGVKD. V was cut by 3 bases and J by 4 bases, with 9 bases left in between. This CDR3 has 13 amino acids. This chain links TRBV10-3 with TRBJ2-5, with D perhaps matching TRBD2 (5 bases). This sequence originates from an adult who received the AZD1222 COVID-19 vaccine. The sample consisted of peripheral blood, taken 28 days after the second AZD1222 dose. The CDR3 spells CAISDLRGETQYF. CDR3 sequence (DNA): TGTGCCATCAGTGACTTACGGGGAGAGACCCAGTACTTC.